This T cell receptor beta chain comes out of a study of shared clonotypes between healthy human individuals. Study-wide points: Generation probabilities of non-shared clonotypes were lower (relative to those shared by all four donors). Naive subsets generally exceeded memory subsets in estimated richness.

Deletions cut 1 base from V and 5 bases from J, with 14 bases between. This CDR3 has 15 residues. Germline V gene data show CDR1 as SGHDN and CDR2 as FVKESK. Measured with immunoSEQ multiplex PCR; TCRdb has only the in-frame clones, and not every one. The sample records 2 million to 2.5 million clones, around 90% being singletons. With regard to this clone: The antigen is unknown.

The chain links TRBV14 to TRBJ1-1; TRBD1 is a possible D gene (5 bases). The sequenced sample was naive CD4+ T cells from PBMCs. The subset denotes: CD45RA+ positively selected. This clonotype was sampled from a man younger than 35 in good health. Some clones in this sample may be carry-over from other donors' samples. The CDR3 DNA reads TGTGCCAGCAGCCAAGTAAGGGGTCGGGAAACTGAAGCTTTCTTT. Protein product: CASSQVRGRETEAFF.